This T cell receptor beta chain derives from a study of T cell changes during pregnancy in multiple sclerosis. Measured with immunoSEQ multiplex PCR; TCRdb has only the in-frame clones, and not every one. The sample contains approximately 65,000 clones, about nine tenths of which appear only once. The germline V gene has CDR1 SGHTA and CDR2 FQGNSA. The CDR3 consists of 14 residues. V gave up 6 bases and J gave up 5 bases; unmatched junction bases: 7. The receptor was isolated from a female donor with multiple sclerosis, enrolled in a pregnancy study. This chain links TRBV7-2 with TRBJ2-5; 9 nucleotides line up with TRBD2. The sequences come from CD4+ T cells from peripheral blood mononuclear cells, collected in the first trimester of pregnancy. The CDR3 DNA sequence: TGTGCCAGCAGATCTAGCGGGGAAGGGGAGACCCAGTACTTC. Its protein is CASRSSGEGETQYF. The full variable domain, in which reference TRBV7-2 and TRBJ2-5 provide the parts outside the CDR3, is GAGVSQSPSNKVTEKGKDVELRCDPISGHTALYWYRQSLGQGLEFLIYFQGNSAPDKSGLPSDRFSAERTGGSVSTLTIQRTQQEDSAVYLCASRSSGEGETQYFGPGTRLLVL.